What follows is one T cell receptor (beta chain) and its context. What it binds is not known. Trimming shortened V by 5 bases and J by 3 bases, and 11 bases separated the two germline ends. Germline CDR1 DFQATT, CDR2 SNEGSKA (reference sequence). CDR3 length equals 12 residues. The sample originates from a study of CD8+CD57+ T cells in acquired aplastic anemia. Background on the study: DNA from sorted CD4+ and CD8+ cells averaged around 3 ug. The average read count for CD4+ cells in healthy donors was 10 million to 12 million. Study-wide points: Found in both controls and patients were twenty-nine CD8+ CDR3 sequences.

The template for TCR beta VDJ and CDR3 sequence profiling was genomic DNA. TCRdb fed the reads into MiXCR, producing one record per CDR3 protein. Of roughly 130,000 distinct CDR3 sequences listed, about 46% are singletons. Sequencing was done on a sample of sorted CD4+, CD8+, or CD8+CD57+ T cells (not recorded which) from PBMCs. This rearrangement joins TRBV20-1 to TRBJ2-7, with D possibly being TRBD2 (5 bases). The sequence was collected from a human donor in good health, serving as a control. The CDR3 loop is CSAPTGSYEQYF. The DNA for the CDR3 is TGCAGTGCTCCGACGGGGAGCTACGAGCAGTACTTC.